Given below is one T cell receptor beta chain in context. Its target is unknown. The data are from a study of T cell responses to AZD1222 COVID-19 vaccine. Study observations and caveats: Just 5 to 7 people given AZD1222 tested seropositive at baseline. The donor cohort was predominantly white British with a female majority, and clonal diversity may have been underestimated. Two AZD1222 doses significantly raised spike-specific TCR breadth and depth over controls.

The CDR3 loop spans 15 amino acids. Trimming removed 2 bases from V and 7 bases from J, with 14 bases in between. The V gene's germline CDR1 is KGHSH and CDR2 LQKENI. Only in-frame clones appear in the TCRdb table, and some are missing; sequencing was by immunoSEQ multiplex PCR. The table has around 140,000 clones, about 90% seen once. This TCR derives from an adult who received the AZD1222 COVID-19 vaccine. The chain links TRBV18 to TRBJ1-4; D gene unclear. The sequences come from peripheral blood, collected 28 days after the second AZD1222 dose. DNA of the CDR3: TGTGCCAGCTCACCAGTTGGTGCGTATGGTGAAAAACTGTTTTTT. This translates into CASSPVGAYGEKLFF.